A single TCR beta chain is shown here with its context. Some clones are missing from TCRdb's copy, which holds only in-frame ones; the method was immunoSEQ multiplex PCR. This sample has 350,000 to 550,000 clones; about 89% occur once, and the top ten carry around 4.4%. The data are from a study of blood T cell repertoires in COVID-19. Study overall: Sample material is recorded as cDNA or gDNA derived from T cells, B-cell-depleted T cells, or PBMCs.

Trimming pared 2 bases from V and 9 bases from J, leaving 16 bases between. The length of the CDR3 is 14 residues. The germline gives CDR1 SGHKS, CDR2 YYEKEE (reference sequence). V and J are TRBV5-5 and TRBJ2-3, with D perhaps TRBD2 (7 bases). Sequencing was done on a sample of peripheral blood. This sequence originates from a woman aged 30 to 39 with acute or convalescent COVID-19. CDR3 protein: CASSFGVGGQTQYF. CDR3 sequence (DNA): TGTGCCAGCAGCTTCGGTGTGGGGGGGCAGACGCAGTATTTT.